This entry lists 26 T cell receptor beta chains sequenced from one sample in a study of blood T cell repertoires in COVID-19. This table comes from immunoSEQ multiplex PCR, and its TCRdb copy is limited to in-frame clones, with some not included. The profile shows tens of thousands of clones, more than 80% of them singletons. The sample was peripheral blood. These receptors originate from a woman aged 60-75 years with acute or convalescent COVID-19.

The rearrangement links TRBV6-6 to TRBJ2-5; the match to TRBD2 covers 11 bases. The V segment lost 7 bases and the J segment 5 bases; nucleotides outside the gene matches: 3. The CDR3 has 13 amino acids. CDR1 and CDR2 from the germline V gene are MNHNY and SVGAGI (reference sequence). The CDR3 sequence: CASTSGGLETQYF. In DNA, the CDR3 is TGTGCCAGCACTAGCGGGGGGCTGGAGACCCAGTACTTC.

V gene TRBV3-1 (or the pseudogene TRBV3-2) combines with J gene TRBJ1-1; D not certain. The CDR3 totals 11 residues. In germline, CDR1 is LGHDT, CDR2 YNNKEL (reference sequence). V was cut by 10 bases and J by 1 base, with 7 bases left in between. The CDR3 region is CATGANTEAFF. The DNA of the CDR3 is TGTGCCACCGGTGCGAACACTGAAGCTTTCTTT.

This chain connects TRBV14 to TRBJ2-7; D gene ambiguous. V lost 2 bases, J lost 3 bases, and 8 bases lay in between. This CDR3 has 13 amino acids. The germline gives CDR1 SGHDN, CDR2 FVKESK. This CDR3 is CASSQRRNYEQYF. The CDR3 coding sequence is TGTGCCAGCAGCCAAAGGCGGAACTACGAGCAGTACTTC. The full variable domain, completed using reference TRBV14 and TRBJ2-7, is EAGVTQFPSHSVIEKGQTVTLRCDPISGHDNLYWYRRVMGKEIKFLLHFVKESKQDESGMPNNRFLAERTGGTYSTLKVQPAELEDSGVYFCASSQRRNYEQYFGPGTRLTVT.

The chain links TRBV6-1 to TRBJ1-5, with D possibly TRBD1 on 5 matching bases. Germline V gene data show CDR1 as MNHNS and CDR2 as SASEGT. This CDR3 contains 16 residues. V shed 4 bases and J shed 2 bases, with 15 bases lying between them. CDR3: CASSVMGGDGNQPQHF. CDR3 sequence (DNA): TGTGCCAGCAGTGTCATGGGGGGAGATGGCAATCAGCCCCAGCATTTT.

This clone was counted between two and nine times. The CDR3 protein is CASKRGAGSSYNSPLHF. For the CDR3, the DNA is TGTGCCAGCAAGAGAGGAGCGGGGAGCTCCTATAATTCACCCCTCCACTTT. This chain joins TRBV19 and TRBJ1-6; D remains ambiguous. Germline lookup yields CDR1 LNHDA and CDR2 SQIVND (reference sequence). The ends were cut back, 9 bases at V and 0 bases at J, with 18 bases in the middle. The CDR3 totals 17 residues.

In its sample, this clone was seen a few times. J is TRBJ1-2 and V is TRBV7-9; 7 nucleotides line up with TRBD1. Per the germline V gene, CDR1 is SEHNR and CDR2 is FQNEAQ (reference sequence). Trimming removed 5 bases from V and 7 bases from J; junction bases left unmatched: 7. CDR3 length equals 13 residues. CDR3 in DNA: TGTGCCAGCAGCGCTCAGGGACAGAGTGGCTACACCTTC. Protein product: CASSAQGQSGYTF.

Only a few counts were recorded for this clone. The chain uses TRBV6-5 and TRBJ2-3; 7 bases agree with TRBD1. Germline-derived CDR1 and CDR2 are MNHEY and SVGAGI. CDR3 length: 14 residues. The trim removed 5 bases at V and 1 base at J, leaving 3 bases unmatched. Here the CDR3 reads CASSRQGGTDTQYF. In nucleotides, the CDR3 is TGTGCCAGCAGTAGACAGGGTGGCACAGATACGCAGTATTTT.

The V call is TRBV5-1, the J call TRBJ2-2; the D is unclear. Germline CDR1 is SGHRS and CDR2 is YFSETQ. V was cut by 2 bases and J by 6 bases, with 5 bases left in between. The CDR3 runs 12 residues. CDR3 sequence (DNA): TGCGCCAGCAGCTTATCTTCCGGGGAGCTGTTTTTT. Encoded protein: CASSLSSGELFF.

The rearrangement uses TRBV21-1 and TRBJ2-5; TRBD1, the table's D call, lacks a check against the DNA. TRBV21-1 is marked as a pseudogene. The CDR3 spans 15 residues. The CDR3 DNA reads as TGTGCCAGCACCCCACGACAGGGACCACCTGAGACCCAGTACTTC. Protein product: CASTPRQGPPETQYF.

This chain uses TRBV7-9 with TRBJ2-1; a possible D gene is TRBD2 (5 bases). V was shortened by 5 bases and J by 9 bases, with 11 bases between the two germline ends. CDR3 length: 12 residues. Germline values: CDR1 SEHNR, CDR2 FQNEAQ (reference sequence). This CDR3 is CASSPVAGEQFF. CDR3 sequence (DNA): TGTGCCAGCAGCCCGGTCGCGGGTGAGCAGTTCTTC.

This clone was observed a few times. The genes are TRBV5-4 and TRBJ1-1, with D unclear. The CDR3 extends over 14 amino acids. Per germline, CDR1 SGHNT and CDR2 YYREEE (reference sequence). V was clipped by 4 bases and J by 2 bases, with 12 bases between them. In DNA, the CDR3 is TGTGCCAGCAGCGGCCGGGAGGCTAACACTGAAGCTTTCTTT. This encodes CASSGREANTEAFF.

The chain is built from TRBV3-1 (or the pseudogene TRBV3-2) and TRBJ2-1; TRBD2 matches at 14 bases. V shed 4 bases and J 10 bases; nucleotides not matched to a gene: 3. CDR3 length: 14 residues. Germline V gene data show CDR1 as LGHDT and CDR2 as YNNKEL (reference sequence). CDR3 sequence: CASSRRTSGGEQFF. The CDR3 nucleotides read TGTGCCAGCAGCCGCAGGACTAGCGGGGGGGAGCAGTTCTTC.

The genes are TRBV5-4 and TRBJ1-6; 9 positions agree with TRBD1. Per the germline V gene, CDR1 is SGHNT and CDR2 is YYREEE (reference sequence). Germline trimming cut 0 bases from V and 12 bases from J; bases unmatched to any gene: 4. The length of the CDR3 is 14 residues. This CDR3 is CASSLVGQGRPLHF. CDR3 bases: TGTGCCAGCAGCTTGGTGGGACAGGGTCGACCCCTCCACTTT.

The DNA of the CDR3 is TGTGCCAGCAGCCACGGACAGCACACTGAAGCTTTCTTT. Its protein is CASSHGQHTEAFF. The chain recombines TRBV6-5 with TRBJ1-1, with a possible D match to TRBD1 (6 bases). The CDR3 extends over 13 amino acids. V was trimmed by 6 bases and J by 3 bases, leaving 11 bases between them. CDR1 and CDR2 from the germline V gene are MNHEY and SVGAGI.

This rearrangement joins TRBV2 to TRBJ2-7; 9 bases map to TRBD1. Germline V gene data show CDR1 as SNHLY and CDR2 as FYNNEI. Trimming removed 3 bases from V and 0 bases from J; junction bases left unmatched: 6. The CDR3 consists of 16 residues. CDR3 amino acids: CASSETGGKSSYEQYF. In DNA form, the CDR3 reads TGTGCCAGCAGTGAGACAGGGGGGAAAAGCTCCTACGAGCAGTACTTC. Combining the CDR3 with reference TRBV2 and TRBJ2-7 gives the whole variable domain EPEVTQTPSHQVTQMGQEVILRCVPISNHLYFYWYRQILGQKVEFLVSFYNNEISEKSEIFDDQFSVERPDGSNFTLKIRSTKLEDSAMYFCASSETGGKSSYEQYFGPGTRLTVT.

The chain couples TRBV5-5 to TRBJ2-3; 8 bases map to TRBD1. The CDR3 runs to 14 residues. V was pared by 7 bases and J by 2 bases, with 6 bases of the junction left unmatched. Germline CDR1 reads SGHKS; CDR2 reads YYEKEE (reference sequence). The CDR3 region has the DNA TGTGCCAGCGGAAGACAGGGGACCACAGATACGCAGTATTTT. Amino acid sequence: CASGRQGTTDTQYF.

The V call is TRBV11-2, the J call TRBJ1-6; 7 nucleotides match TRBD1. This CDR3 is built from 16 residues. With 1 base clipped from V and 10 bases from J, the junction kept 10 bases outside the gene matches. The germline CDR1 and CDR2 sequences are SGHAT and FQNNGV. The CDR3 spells CASSLVTGQAGSPLHF. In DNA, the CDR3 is TGTGCCAGCAGCTTAGTGACAGGACAGGCGGGATCACCCCTCCACTTT.

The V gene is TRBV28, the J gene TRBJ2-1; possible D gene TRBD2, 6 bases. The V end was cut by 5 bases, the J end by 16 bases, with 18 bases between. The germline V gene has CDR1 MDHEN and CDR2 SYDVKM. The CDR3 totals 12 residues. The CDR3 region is CASSTGTLTGFF. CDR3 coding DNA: TGTGCCAGCAGTACTGGGACTCTCACCGGATTCTTC. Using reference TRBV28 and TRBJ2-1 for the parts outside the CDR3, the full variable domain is DVKVTQSSRYLVKRTGEKVFLECVQDMDHENMFWYRQDPGLGLRLIYFSYDVKMKEKGDIPEGYSVSREKKERFSLILESASTNQTSMYLCASSTGTLTGFFGPGTRLTVL.

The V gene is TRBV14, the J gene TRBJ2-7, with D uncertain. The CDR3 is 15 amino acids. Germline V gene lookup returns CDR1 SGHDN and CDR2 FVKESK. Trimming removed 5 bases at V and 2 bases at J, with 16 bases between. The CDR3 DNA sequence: TGTGCCAGCAGCTGGAAAACTACAACAACCTACGAGCAGTACTTC. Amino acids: CASSWKTTTTYEQYF.

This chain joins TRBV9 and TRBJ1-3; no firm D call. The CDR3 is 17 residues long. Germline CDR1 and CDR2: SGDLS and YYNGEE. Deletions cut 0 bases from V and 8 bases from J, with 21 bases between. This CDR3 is CASSVAAKTTGGDTIYF. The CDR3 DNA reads TGTGCCAGCAGCGTAGCAGCCAAGACCACTGGCGGAGACACCATATATTTT.

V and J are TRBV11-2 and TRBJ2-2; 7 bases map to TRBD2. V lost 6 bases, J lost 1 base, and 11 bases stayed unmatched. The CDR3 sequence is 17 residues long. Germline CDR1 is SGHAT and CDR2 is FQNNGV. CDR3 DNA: TGTGCCAGCAGTCCCACCGGGCTAGCGGTGAACACCGGGGAGCTGTTTTTT. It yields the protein CASSPTGLAVNTGELFF.

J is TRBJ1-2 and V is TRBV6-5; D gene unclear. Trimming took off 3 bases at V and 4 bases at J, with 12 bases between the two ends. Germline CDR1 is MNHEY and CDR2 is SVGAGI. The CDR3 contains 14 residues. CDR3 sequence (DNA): TGTGCCAGCAGTTATAGACGGAGCTCCTATGGCTACACCTTC. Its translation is CASSYRRSSYGYTF.

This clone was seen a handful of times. The DNA of the CDR3 is TGCGCCAGCAGTGAGTCGAGGGACAGGGACCCCGGCTACACCTTC. It is translated as CASSESRDRDPGYTF. The V call is TRBV10-1, the J call TRBJ1-2; 9 bases align to TRBD1. Germline values: CDR1 WNHNN, CDR2 SYGVQD (reference sequence). CDR3 size: 15 residues. V lost 0 bases and J lost 8; bases outside the gene matches: 7.

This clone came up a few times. CDR3 nucleotides: TGTGCCAGCAGTTTCAAATCAGGGGGCACGATGAACACTGAAGCTTTCTTT. Translated, it gives CASSFKSGGTMNTEAFF. The chain carries TRBV27 and TRBJ1-1, with 8 bases fitting TRBD1. Germline V gene lookup returns CDR1 MNHEY and CDR2 SMNVEV (reference sequence). V gave up 3 bases and J gave up 0 bases; unmatched junction bases: 9. The CDR3 length is 17 residues.

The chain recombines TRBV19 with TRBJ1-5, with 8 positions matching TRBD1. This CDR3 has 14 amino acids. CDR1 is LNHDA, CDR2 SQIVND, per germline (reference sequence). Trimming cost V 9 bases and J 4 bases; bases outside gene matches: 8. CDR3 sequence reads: CASSNRGDNQPQHF. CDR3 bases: TGTGCCAGCTCCAACAGGGGGGATAATCAGCCCCAGCATTTT.

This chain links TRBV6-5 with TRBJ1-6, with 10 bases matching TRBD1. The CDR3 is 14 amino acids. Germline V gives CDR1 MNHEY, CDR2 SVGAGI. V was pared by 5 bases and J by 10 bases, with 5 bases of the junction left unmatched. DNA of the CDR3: TGTGCCAGCAGTAGGGACAGGGGTCCCTCACCCCTCCACTTT. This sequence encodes CASSRDRGPSPLHF.